This T cell receptor (beta chain) was retrieved from a study of cytomegalovirus exposure and HLA in healthy donors. Germline CDR1 is SGHRS and CDR2 is YFSETQ. Germline trimming cut 3 bases from V and 5 bases from J; bases unmatched to any gene: 9. The CDR3 sequence is 16 residues long. 60 Vbeta and 13 Jbeta primers were used in PCR. Sequenced by immunoSEQ multiplex PCR; TCRdb stores in-frame clones only, minus some. The data contain some 93,000 clones, nearly 80% of them singletons. Sequencing was done on a sample of PBMCs. This chain joins TRBV5-1 and TRBJ2-7; 12 nucleotides align to TRBD2. The TCR was taken from a woman aged 40 to 50 in good health and CMV-seronegative. The chain's CDR3 is CASSSASGRASDEQYF. The CDR3, as DNA: TGCGCCAGCAGCTCCGCTAGCGGGAGGGCCTCAGACGAGCAGTACTTC. The whole variable domain, remainder taken from reference TRBV5-1 and TRBJ2-7, is KAGVTQTPRYLIKTRGQQVTLSCSPISGHRSVSWYQQTPGQGLQFLFEYFSETQRNKGNFPGRFSGRQFSNSRSEMNVSTLELGDSALYLCASSSASGRASDEQYFGPGTRLTVT.